These 23 T cell receptor beta chains were all obtained from the same sample, sequenced in a study of PD-1 blockade in classical Hodgkin lymphoma. Every one of the patients relapsed after autologous stem cell transplantation (brentuximab vedotin exposure was variable). Method: immunoSEQ multiplex PCR; TCRdb's copy keeps in-frame clones and lacks some. The sample shows roughly 40,000 clones, around 87% of them seen only once. The sequenced sample was peripheral blood mononuclear cells (PBMCs), obtained at baseline. The receptors shown here come from a human donor with classical Hodgkin lymphoma.

The chain couples TRBV2 to TRBJ1-2; 8 nucleotides match TRBD1. This CDR3 is 15 amino acids long. Germline CDR1 SNHLY, CDR2 FYNNEI. J lost 5 bases, V lost 1 base, and 6 bases had no gene match. This chain's CDR3 is CASSEGQGALYGYTF. The CDR3 nucleotides read TGTGCCAGCAGTGAAGGGCAGGGGGCTCTATATGGCTACACCTTC.

The chain uses TRBV9 and TRBJ2-2; 9 bases match TRBD2. V dropped 0 bases and J dropped 6; count of bases not matched to a gene: 6. CDR1 and CDR2 from the germline V gene are SGDLS and YYNGEE. The CDR3 loop spans 16 amino acids. CDR3 sequence: CASSVGWRGGPGELFF. The CDR3 DNA follows: TGTGCCAGCAGCGTAGGGTGGCGGGGGGGCCCCGGGGAGCTGTTTTTT.

The chain uses TRBV5-4 and TRBJ2-3; D gene unclear. V lost 4 bases, J lost 0 bases, and 15 bases lay in between. The V gene's germline CDR1 is SGHNT and CDR2 YYREEE (reference sequence). The CDR3 runs 16 residues. This CDR3 is CASSAPRDTSTDTQYF. As DNA, the CDR3 is TGTGCCAGCAGCGCCCCCCGTGACACTAGCACAGATACGCAGTATTTT.

This chain connects TRBV6-5 to TRBJ2-2; D not certain. The CDR3 covers 14 residues. Germline V gene lookup returns CDR1 MNHEY and CDR2 SVGAGI. The ends were cut back, 3 bases at V and 3 bases at J, with 8 bases in the middle. CDR3 in DNA: TGTGCCAGCAGTTATCGAGTCTACACCGGGGAGCTGTTTTTT. It yields the protein CASSYRVYTGELFF.

Only one count was recorded for this clone. The chain combines TRBV6-1 with TRBJ1-3, with 8 bases lining up with TRBD1. Germline values: CDR1 MNHNS, CDR2 SASEGT. The ends lost 3 bases at V and 2 bases at J; junction bases unmatched: 0. The CDR3 covers 14 residues. CDR3 sequence: CASSETGAGNTIYF. CDR3 sequence (DNA): TGTGCCAGCAGTGAGACAGGGGCTGGAAACACCATATATTTT.

The V gene is TRBV11-3, the J gene TRBJ2-2; 8 positions agree with TRBD1. Per germline, CDR1 SGHNT and CDR2 YENEEA. This CDR3 region has 15 residues. After removal of 5 bases from V and 7 bases from J, the junction contained 9 bases not matched to a gene. The chain's CDR3 is CASSHGTGVGGELFF. The CDR3 nucleotides are TGTGCCAGCAGCCACGGGACAGGAGTCGGCGGGGAGCTGTTTTTT.

The chain combines TRBV7-9 with TRBJ2-1, with D possibly being TRBD1 (5 bases). V was shortened by 1 base and J by 15 bases, with 13 bases between the two germline ends. The CDR3 runs 12 residues. Germline values: CDR1 SEHNR, CDR2 FQNEAQ (reference sequence). The CDR3 nucleotides are TGTGCCAGCAGCTTAGTGGGCTGGGGCCGGTTCTTC. It specifies CASSLVGWGRFF. Full variable domain (remainder filled in from reference TRBV7-9 and TRBJ2-1): DTGVSQNPRHKITKRGQNVTFRCDPISEHNRLYWYRQTLGQGPEFLTYFQNEAQLEKSRLLSDRFSAERPKGSFSTLEIQRTEQGDSAMYLCASSLVGWGRFFGPGTRLTVL.

This clone was detected only once. V is TRBV5-1 and J is TRBJ2-3, with 8 bases aligning to TRBD2. The CDR3 spans 17 residues. CDR1 is SGHRS and CDR2 is YFSETQ in the germline V gene. With 4 bases clipped from V and 4 bases from J, the junction kept 14 bases outside the gene matches. For the CDR3, the DNA is TGCGCCAGCAGCGAGACTAGCGCGGGGAGGCGGGCAGATACGCAGTATTTT. Amino acid sequence: CASSETSAGRRADTQYF. Filled out from reference TRBV5-1 and TRBJ2-3, the complete variable domain reads KAGVTQTPRYLIKTRGQQVTLSCSPISGHRSVSWYQQTPGQGLQFLFEYFSETQRNKGNFPGRFSGRQFSNSRSEMNVSTLELGDSALYLCASSETSAGRRADTQYFGPGTRLTVL.

The V gene is TRBV18, the J gene TRBJ2-1; 9 positions match TRBD1. The junction had 3 bases not matched to a gene; V was cut back by 3 bases and J by 3 bases. This CDR3 contains 15 residues. The germline gives CDR1 KGHSH, CDR2 LQKENI. CDR3: CASSPDRGNYNEQFF. CDR3 coding DNA: TGTGCCAGCTCACCGGACAGGGGTAACTACAATGAGCAGTTCTTC.

The rearrangement uses TRBV7-9 and TRBJ1-5; D is undetermined. CDR1 is SEHNR and CDR2 is FQNEAQ in the germline V gene (reference sequence). V was clipped by 5 bases and J by 4 bases, with 6 bases between them. The CDR3 totals 12 residues. In nucleotides, the CDR3 is TGTGCCAGCAGCCTGAGTAATCAGCCCCAGCATTTT. Translated: CASSLSNQPQHF.

The rearrangement links TRBV25-1 to TRBJ1-4; D gene uncertain. Trimming left V 7 bases short and J 10 bases short, with 22 bases between. The CDR3 length is 15 residues. Per germline, CDR1 MGHDK and CDR2 SYGVNS. The chain's CDR3 is CASTDRALFCVKLFF. The CDR3 coding sequence is TGTGCCAGCACGGACCGGGCCCTTTTTTGTGTAAAACTGTTTTTT.

The CDR3 coding sequence is TGCGCCAGCAGCCCTACAAGGGCGGGGGGGAGCGGCTACACCTTC. Protein: CASSPTRAGGSGYTF. The rearrangement links TRBV4-1 to TRBJ1-2; tentative D call: TRBD1 (5 bases). The germline CDR1 and CDR2 sequences are MGHRA and YSYEKL. The V gene lost 4 bases and the J gene lost 8 bases, with 20 bases spanning the gap. The CDR3 covers 15 residues.

The V call is TRBV19, the J call TRBJ1-6; no clear D. The CDR3 consists of 13 residues. V was shortened by 5 bases and J by 7 bases, with 9 bases between the two germline ends. The V gene's germline CDR1 is LNHDA and CDR2 SQIVND (reference sequence). CDR3 nucleotide sequence: TGTGCCAGTAGTGGTGGTGAGAATTCACCCCTCCACTTT. Amino acid sequence: CASSGGENSPLHF.

The rearrangement uses TRBV30 and TRBJ2-1, with a tentative D call TRBD2 (6 bases). The CDR3 totals 15 residues. The germline V gene encodes CDR1 GTSNPN and CDR2 SVGIG (reference sequence). Between the trimmed V and J ends, which lost 0 bases and 2 bases, there was a span of 11 bases. CDR3 sequence: CAWSVGSGAYNEQFF. DNA for the CDR3: TGTGCCTGGAGTGTAGGTAGCGGAGCCTACAATGAGCAGTTCTTC.

The chain carries TRBV6-5 and TRBJ1-1; weak D call: TRBD1 (5 bases). CDR3 length: 15 amino acids. From germline, CDR1 is MNHEY and CDR2 SVGAGI. V lost 3 bases and J 3 bases, leaving 14 bases between the germline ends. CDR3 region: CASSYASGLDTEAFF. As DNA, the CDR3 is TGTGCCAGCAGTTATGCATCAGGGTTAGACACTGAAGCTTTCTTT.

This clone was seen a single time. The chain couples TRBV6-6 to TRBJ2-1; D might be TRBD2 (5 bases). Germline V gives CDR1 MNHNY, CDR2 SVGAGI (reference sequence). Between the trimmed V and J ends, which lost 2 bases and 7 bases, there was a span of 9 bases. CDR3 length: 13 residues. The CDR3, as DNA: TGTGCCAGCAGTTACGTAACGGGGAATGAGCAGTTCTTC. Its translation is CASSYVTGNEQFF.

The chain carries TRBV19 and TRBJ1-5, with unresolved D. Between the trimmed V and J ends, which lost 3 bases and 9 bases, there was a span of 15 bases. In germline, CDR1 is LNHDA, CDR2 SQIVND (reference sequence). This CDR3 contains 14 residues. The DNA for the CDR3 is TGTGCCAGTAGTATCGGCGTAGGAGGACGGCCCCAGCATTTT. Amino acids: CASSIGVGGRPQHF.

This chain links TRBV7-9 with TRBJ2-1; TRBD2 matches at 10 bases. V lost 3 bases and J lost 8; bases outside the gene matches: 7. The CDR3 consists of 15 residues. The germline gives CDR1 SEHNR, CDR2 FQNEAQ (reference sequence). The CDR3 sequence is CASSFGTSVGDEQFF. The CDR3 coding sequence is TGTGCCAGCAGCTTCGGGACTAGCGTAGGTGATGAGCAGTTCTTC.

The V gene is TRBV27, the J gene TRBJ1-6; possible D gene TRBD1, 5 bases. The CDR3 contains 17 residues. V dropped 7 bases and J dropped 0 bases, with 16 bases sitting between them. Germline V gene sequence: CDR1 MNHEY, CDR2 SMNVEV (reference sequence). The CDR3 region has the DNA TGTGCCAGCACCCTGGGACGGCCGAGCTCCTATAATTCACCCCTCCACTTT. Its translation is CASTLGRPSSYNSPLHF.

The genes are TRBV6-1 and TRBJ2-5; D is perhaps TRBD1 or TRBD2 (5 bases each). The CDR3 has 13 amino acids. V lost 2 bases, J lost 4 bases, and 8 bases lay in between. From germline, CDR1 is MNHNS and CDR2 SASEGT. CDR3 sequence: CASSEFGGETQYF. For the CDR3, the DNA is TGTGCCAGCAGTGAATTTGGGGGAGAGACCCAGTACTTC.

The V gene is TRBV7-2, the J gene TRBJ2-3; D uncertain. The CDR3 sequence is 13 residues long. V lost 5 bases to trimming and J lost 3 bases, with 9 bases between them. Looked up from germline, CDR1 is SGHTA and CDR2 is FQGNSA. The CDR3: CASSLPSTDTQYF. Written as DNA, the CDR3 is TGTGCCAGCAGCCTCCCTAGTACAGATACGCAGTATTTT. Full variable domain (missing parts from reference TRBV7-2 and TRBJ2-3): GAGVSQSPSNKVTEKGKDVELRCDPISGHTALYWYRQSLGQGLEFLIYFQGNSAPDKSGLPSDRFSAERTGGSVSTLTIQRTQQEDSAVYLCASSLPSTDTQYFGPGTRLTVL.

In this sample, this clone turned up a few times. V and J are TRBV15 and TRBJ1-5; no clear D gene. Trimming left V 1 base short and J 5 bases short, with 6 bases between. The CDR3 is made up of 13 amino acids. Germline assignment: CDR1 LNHNV and CDR2 YYDKDF (reference sequence). The CDR3 coding sequence is TGTGCCACCAGCAGAGCACTTTATCAGCCCCAGCATTTT. Translation: CATSRALYQPQHF.

This chain links TRBV28 with TRBJ2-5; TRBD2 agrees at 8 bases. Germline V lookup: CDR1 MDHEN, CDR2 SYDVKM. The CDR3 has 15 amino acids. The ends lost 5 bases at V and 5 bases at J; junction bases unmatched: 10. CDR3 sequence (DNA): TGTGCCAGCAGTCACCCCGGGAGGGTGAGGGAGACCCAGTACTTC. Its protein is CASSHPGRVRETQYF.